This paragraph reports one T cell receptor beta chain. In terms of age and location, participants ranged from about 18 to 90 years and lived in about two dozen US areas. Categorization into cohorts depended on clinical history that participants reported. Source study methods: Researchers report that nucleated cell counts were estimated from reference gene primer amplification. Sequencing used immunoSEQ multiplex PCR; TCRdb keeps in-frame clones, though not all of them. V and J calls and clone size are given by that table; D and trimming were obtained from the DNA. Among approximately 250,000 clones, approximately 79% were seen once, and the ten largest hold 4.1%. The sample originates from a study of blood T cell repertoires in COVID-19. For the study at large: Sites in the United States, Italy and Spain provided acute and convalescent COVID-19 samples.

The germline V gene has CDR1 SGHNT and CDR2 YYREEE (reference sequence). There are 14 residues in the CDR3. J gave up 5 bases and V 0 bases, and 2 bases lay outside the gene matches. The receptor comes from a young man with acute COVID-19. The sample comprised PBMCs or T cells enriched from blood (not recorded which). The rearrangement joins TRBV5-4 to TRBJ2-7, with 10 bases identical to TRBD2. The DNA of the CDR3 is TGTGCCAGCAGCTTGGCCGGGACTAGCGACGAGCAGTACGTC. It codes for CASSLAGTSDEQYV.